These 18 T cell receptor beta chains were sequenced from one sample in a study of a mutant IDH1 vaccine in newly diagnosed glioma. Sequenced by immunoSEQ multiplex PCR; TCRdb stores in-frame clones only, minus some. The sample comprises approximately 67,000 clones, around 80% of which are singletons, and under 6% rests with the top ten. Indicated time point: baseline, week 1 (first vaccination visit). Treatment indicated: pre-vaccination baseline after standard-of-care therapy. The sample consisted of peripheral blood mononuclear cells (PBMCs), taken from a glioma patient treated with radiotherapy, temozolomide or both. These receptors came from a young woman with glioma. Some clones in this sample may be carry-over from other donors' samples.

The V gene is TRBV7-9, the J gene TRBJ1-4, with D unresolved. Trimming removed 5 bases from V and 8 bases from J, with 3 bases in between. The CDR3 sequence is 10 residues long. CDR1 is SEHNR, CDR2 FQNEAQ, per germline (reference sequence). The DNA of the CDR3 is TGTGCCAGCAGCCGGGAAAAACTGTTTTTT. As protein: CASSREKLFF.

This sequence joins TRBV2 and TRBJ2-7; 7 positions agree with TRBD2. The CDR3 length is 15 residues. J was trimmed by 1 base and V by 7 bases; bases with no gene match: 10. Germline lookup yields CDR1 SNHLY and CDR2 FYNNEI. The CDR3, as DNA: TGTGCCAGCAAGGTCAGCGGGATTCTATCCTACGAGCAGTACTTC. Its protein is CASKVSGILSYEQYF.

The V gene is TRBV5-4, the J gene TRBJ2-1; the D is unclear. The CDR3 is made up of 14 amino acids. Trimming pared 1 base from V and 5 bases from J, leaving 10 bases between. Germline CDR1 and CDR2: SGHNT and YYREEE (reference sequence). The CDR3 here is CASSLFAGHNEQFF. In nucleotides, the CDR3 is TGTGCCAGCAGCTTGTTCGCAGGTCACAATGAGCAGTTCTTC.

The chain's CDR3 is CASSIVRNNEQFF. The CDR3, as DNA: TGTGCCAGCAGTATAGTCCGGAACAATGAGCAGTTCTTC. The chain links TRBV6-4 to TRBJ2-1; D is unclear. The CDR3 spans 13 residues. The V gene lost 5 bases and the J gene lost 5 bases, with 10 bases spanning the gap. Germline-derived CDR1 and CDR2 are MRHNA and SNTAGT.

The rearrangement joins TRBV29-1 to TRBJ1-1, with D maybe TRBD1 (5 bases). The V end lost 7 bases, the J end lost 1 base, and 16 bases lay between the germline ends. Germline CDR1 is SQVTM and CDR2 is ANQGSEA. The CDR3 has 14 amino acids. The CDR3 sequence is CSALGGKGNTEAFF. The CDR3 region has the DNA TGCAGCGCCTTGGGGGGAAAGGGGAACACTGAAGCTTTCTTT.

The chain links TRBV7-9 to TRBJ1-5; D ambiguous. V gave up 2 bases and J gave up 3 bases, with 11 bases separating them. CDR3 length: 15 residues. CDR1 is SEHNR, CDR2 FQNEAQ, per germline (reference sequence). The CDR3 region is CASSLLALINQPQHF. The CDR3 region has the DNA TGTGCCAGCAGCTTATTGGCACTGATCAATCAGCCCCAGCATTTT.

This sequence joins TRBV10-3 and TRBJ1-1; unclear D gene. Trimming left V 8 bases short and J 0 bases short, with 10 bases between. Germline V lookup: CDR1 ENHRY, CDR2 SYGVKD. CDR3 size: 13 residues. In DNA, the CDR3 is TGTGCCATCGGGCAGGAATTGAACACTGAAGCTTTCTTT. Protein sequence: CAIGQELNTEAFF.

The chain links TRBV19 to TRBJ1-4; D gene uncertain. Between the trimmed V and J ends, which lost 1 base and 5 bases, there was a span of 11 bases. In germline, CDR1 is LNHDA, CDR2 SQIVND (reference sequence). CDR3 size: 15 residues. CDR3 sequence reads: CASSIVRGINEKLFF. The CDR3 DNA sequence: TGTGCCAGTAGTATAGTAAGAGGGATAAATGAAAAACTGTTTTTT.

The chain combines TRBV5-1 with TRBJ2-7; D possibly uses TRBD1 or TRBD2 (6 bases each). In germline, CDR1 is SGHRS, CDR2 YFSETQ. Deletions cut 4 bases from V and 7 bases from J, with 15 bases between. This CDR3 has 13 residues. CDR3 loop: CASSLRGEKEQYF. For the CDR3, the DNA is TGCGCCAGCAGCCTAAGGGGGGAAAAGGAGCAGTACTTC.

V and J are TRBV10-3 and TRBJ1-2; 7 bases are shared with TRBD1. With 4 bases clipped from V and 1 base from J, the junction kept 0 bases outside the gene matches. Germline loops: CDR1 ENHRY, CDR2 SYGVKD. This CDR3 region has 13 residues. CDR3: CAISGQGNYGYTF. CDR3 nucleotide sequence: TGTGCCATCAGTGGACAGGGTAACTATGGCTACACCTTC.

The chain employs TRBV18 and TRBJ2-1, with 7 positions matching TRBD2. The germline CDR1 and CDR2 sequences are KGHSH and LQKENI. This CDR3 has 18 residues. The trim removed 4 bases at V and 5 bases at J, leaving 17 bases unmatched. In nucleotides, the CDR3 is TGTGCCAGCTCACACAGGACCCCGGAGGAGCTAGCGGACAATGAGCAGTTCTTC. Translation gives CASSHRTPEELADNEQFF.

This clone was seen more than once but under ten times. The chain links TRBV30 to TRBJ1-5, with TRBD1 matching over 8 bases. After removal of 5 bases from V and 5 bases from J, the junction contained 5 bases not matched to a gene. Germline V CDR1 and CDR2: GTSNPN, SVGIG (reference sequence). The CDR3 has 13 amino acids. CDR3 sequence (DNA): TGTGCCTGGGCCGACAGGGGACATCAGCCCCAGCATTTT. It is translated as CAWADRGHQPQHF.

This chain links TRBV9 with TRBJ1-2; a weak D match, TRBD1 (5 bases). Germline values: CDR1 SGDLS, CDR2 YYNGEE. CDR3 length: 12 residues. Trimming cost V 3 bases and J 4 bases, with 7 bases left between them. The CDR3 region has the DNA TGTGCCAGCAGCGGACAGCTCTATGGCTACACCTTC. This encodes CASSGQLYGYTF.

This clone was observed a handful of times. The chain joins TRBV5-5 to TRBJ1-5; weak D call: TRBD1 (5 bases). There are 12 residues in the CDR3. The V end was cut by 0 bases, the J end by 11 bases, with 9 bases between. CDR1 and CDR2 (germline): SGHKS, YYEKEE (reference sequence). The CDR3 DNA is TGTGCCAGCAGCTTGGAGGGGAGAACCCAGCATTTT. Amino acids: CASSLEGRTQHF. The full variable domain, its missing parts supplied by reference TRBV5-5 and TRBJ1-5, is DAGVTQSPTHLIKTRGQQVTLRCSPISGHKSVSWYQQVLGQGPQFIFQYYEKEERGRGNFPDRFSARQFPNYSSELNVNALLLGDSALYLCASSLEGRTQHFGDGTRLSIL.

In this sample, this clone turned up a few times. The rearrangement links TRBV6-6 to TRBJ1-1; 7 bases match TRBD1. Trimming took 2 bases from V and 11 from J; bases not matched to a gene: 8. Per the germline V gene, CDR1 is MNHNY and CDR2 is SVGAGI (reference sequence). The CDR3 has 13 amino acids. The CDR3 sequence: CASSYPTGRRAFF. The DNA for the CDR3 is TGTGCCAGCAGTTACCCGACAGGGAGGAGGGCTTTCTTT.

V and J are TRBV5-6 and TRBJ2-1, with 8 bases identical to TRBD2. The CDR3 runs to 12 residues. Germline V CDR1 and CDR2: SGHDT, YYEEEE. The V gene end was trimmed by 4 bases and the J gene end by 9 bases; junction bases not matched to a gene: 3. The CDR3 is CASSPRGGEQFF. DNA for the CDR3: TGTGCCAGCAGCCCCCGGGGGGGTGAGCAGTTCTTC.

The chain recombines TRBV9 with TRBJ2-5, with D perhaps TRBD2 (5 bases). The CDR3 has 14 amino acids. Germline V gene lookup returns CDR1 SGDLS and CDR2 YYNGEE. V lost 0 bases to trimming and J lost 7 bases, with 13 bases between them. CDR3 loop: CASSVGGSRGTQYF. The CDR3 coding sequence is TGTGCCAGCAGCGTAGGGGGTAGCCGGGGGACCCAGTACTTC.

The V gene is TRBV7-6, the J gene TRBJ2-5; 9 bases align to TRBD2. The J segment lost 2 bases and the V segment lost 2 bases, leaving 6 bases of the junction unmatched. The CDR3 is made up of 16 amino acids. The germline V gene encodes CDR1 SGHVS and CDR2 FNYEAQ. CDR3 protein: CASSLPSGVFQETQYF. In DNA, the CDR3 is TGTGCCAGCAGCTTACCTAGCGGGGTATTTCAAGAGACCCAGTACTTC. The variable domain in full, with the rest retrieved from reference TRBV7-6 and TRBJ2-5, is GAGVSQSPRYKVTKRGQDVALRCDPISGHVSLYWYRQALGQGPEFLTYFNYEAQQDKSGLPNDRFSAERPEGSISTLTIQRTEQRDSAMYRCASSLPSGVFQETQYFGPGTRLLVL.